This record covers a single T cell receptor (beta chain). Antigen specificity is unknown. This sample is drawn from a study of blood T cells in healthy people across ages. Overall study context: The template switching approach captured approximately one barcoded beta molecule for every two T cells. General study findings and limits: Roughly linearly, TCR beta diversity per million T cells fell as age increased.

Trimming cost V 0 bases and J 0 bases, with 9 bases left between them. The CDR3 is made up of 17 amino acids. Germline V gene data show CDR1 as MNHEY and CDR2 as SMNVEV (reference sequence). Using a J-beta primer mix together with a sample-barcoded 5' primer, a second PCR was run for roughly 7 to 12 cycles. Every cDNA was tagged by a template-switch adaptor with 12 random nucleotides. TCRdb fed the 5' RACE reads into MiXCR, producing one record per CDR3 protein. The table records 1.5 million to 2 million distinct CDR3 sequences, around 48% of them present only once. This chain joins TRBV27 and TRBJ2-6; no clear D gene. Sequenced material: blood. This TCR was recovered from a woman between 35 and 50 years old in good health. The CDR3 reads CASSLSPTASGANVLTF. Written as DNA, the CDR3 is TGTGCCAGCAGTTTATCCCCCACAGCCTCTGGGGCCAACGTCCTGACTTTC.